These T cell receptor beta chains were read from a single sample in a study of CD8 T cells in ankylosing spondylitis. Using its own MiXCR run on the 5' RACE reads, TCRdb lists one record per CDR3 protein. The table lists about 220,000 distinct CDR3 sequences, just under 7.5% of them singletons, with 14% in the top ten. The sample comprised blood, either unsorted or a sorted T cell fraction (not recorded which). Receptor source: a male donor with ankylosing spondylitis. CDR3s include the opening cysteine and the closing phenylalanine or tryptophan. Fields, in order: CDR3 protein, V gene, J gene.

CASSFRGGTEAFF	TRBV5-5	TRBJ1-1
CASTPGTGGDEQFF	TRBV7-9	TRBJ2-1
CSAMDRGITGELFF	TRBV20-1	TRBJ2-2
CASSPGWGGSRTEAFF	TRBV7-9	TRBJ1-1
CAWSVDSLYGYTF	TRBV30	TRBJ1-2
CASSQARDRFLNEQFF	TRBV4-3	TRBJ2-1
CASSPNVDRLSTDTQYF	TRBV18	TRBJ2-3
CASSQLDRDTGELFF	TRBV4-3	TRBJ2-2
CASSQISFRLAGARETQYF	TRBV23-1	TRBJ2-5
CASARENTEAFF	TRBV7-7	TRBJ1-1
CATSDWGPTGEQYF	TRBV24-1	TRBJ2-7
CATSRVTQNTEAFF	TRBV15	TRBJ1-1
CASSPGTGFIGEQYF	TRBV7-9	TRBJ2-7
CASSPRLAGSEQYF	TRBV28	TRBJ2-7
CASSSRIRASGPPGDEQFF	TRBV28	TRBJ2-1
CASSPTGQGPRGGYTF	TRBV2	TRBJ1-2
CASNTRTGRTGELFF	TRBV7-9	TRBJ2-2
CASSQNYPDANYGYTF	TRBV4-3	TRBJ1-2
CASSYGQGPGNTIYF	TRBV6-5	TRBJ1-3